This T cell receptor (beta chain) derives from a study of T cell clones after liver transplantation. About the study: Tolerant meant at least one year fully off immunosuppression without liver enzymes above twice normal. Study-level points and caveats: Low donor cell numbers restricted donor-reactive repertoire measurement in a couple of subjects.

Produced via immunoSEQ multiplex PCR; TCRdb's table is partial and in-frame only. Among 68,000 or so clones, about 92% were seen once, and the ten largest hold roughly 0.98%. CDR1 and CDR2 from the germline V gene are LNHDA and SQIVND (reference sequence). The ends were cut back, 7 bases at V and 0 bases at J, with 12 bases in the middle. This CDR3 has 14 residues. A word on this clone: No antigen is known for it.

The chain couples TRBV19 to TRBJ1-1; no reliable D call. The sequencing here drew on CD4+ T cells from blood, taken approximately 27 months after liver transplant. This clonotype was obtained from a human patient who received a liver transplant. The graft donor may account for some of the T cells. The CDR3 loop is CASTVGRVNTEAFF. DNA for the CDR3: TGTGCCAGTACGGTGGGCCGCGTGAACACTGAAGCTTTCTTT.